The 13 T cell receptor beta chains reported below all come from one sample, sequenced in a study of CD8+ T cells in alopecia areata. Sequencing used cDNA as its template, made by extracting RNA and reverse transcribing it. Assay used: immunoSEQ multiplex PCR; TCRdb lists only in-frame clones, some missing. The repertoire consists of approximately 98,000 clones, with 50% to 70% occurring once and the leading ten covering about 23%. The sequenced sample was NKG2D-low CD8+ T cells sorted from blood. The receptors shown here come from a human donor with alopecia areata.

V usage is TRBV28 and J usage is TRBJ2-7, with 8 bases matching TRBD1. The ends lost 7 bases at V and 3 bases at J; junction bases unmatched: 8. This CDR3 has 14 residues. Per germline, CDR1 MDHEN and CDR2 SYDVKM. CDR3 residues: CASTHAGQDYEQYF. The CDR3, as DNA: TGTGCCAGCACCCATGCGGGACAGGACTACGAGCAGTACTTC.

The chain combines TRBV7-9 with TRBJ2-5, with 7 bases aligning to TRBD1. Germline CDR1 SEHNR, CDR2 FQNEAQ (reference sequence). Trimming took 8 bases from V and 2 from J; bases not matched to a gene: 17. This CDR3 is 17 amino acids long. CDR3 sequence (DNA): TGTGCCAGCGGTGTCCCACACCTGGGGACAGAACAAGAGACCCAGTACTTC. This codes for CASGVPHLGTEQETQYF.

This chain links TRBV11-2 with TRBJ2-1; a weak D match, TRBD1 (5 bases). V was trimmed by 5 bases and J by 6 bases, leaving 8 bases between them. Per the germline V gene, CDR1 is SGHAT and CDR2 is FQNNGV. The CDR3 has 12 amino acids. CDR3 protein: CASSADSNEQFF. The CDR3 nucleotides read TGTGCCAGCAGCGCCGACAGCAATGAGCAGTTCTTC.

The CDR3 region is CASKGDLWEQYF. In DNA, the CDR3 is TGTGCCAGCAAAGGTGACCTCTGGGAGCAGTACTTC. V usage is TRBV27 and J usage is TRBJ2-7, with D hard to call. The germline CDR1 and CDR2 sequences are MNHEY and SMNVEV (reference sequence). V was clipped by 7 bases and J by 7 bases, with 14 bases between them. The CDR3 covers 12 residues.

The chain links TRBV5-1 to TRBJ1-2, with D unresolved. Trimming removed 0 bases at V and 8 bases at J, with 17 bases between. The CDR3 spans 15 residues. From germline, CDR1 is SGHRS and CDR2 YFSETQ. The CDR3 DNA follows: TGCGCCAGCAGCTTGGAAAGGGCCGCGAACTGGGGCTACACCTTC. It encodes CASSLERAANWGYTF.

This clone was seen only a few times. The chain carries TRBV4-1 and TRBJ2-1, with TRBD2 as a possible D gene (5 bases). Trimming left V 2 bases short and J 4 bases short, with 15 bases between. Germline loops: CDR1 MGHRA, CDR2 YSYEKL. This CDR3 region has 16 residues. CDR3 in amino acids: CASSQQADLPYNEQFF. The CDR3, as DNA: TGCGCCAGCAGCCAACAAGCGGATCTTCCGTACAATGAGCAGTTCTTC.

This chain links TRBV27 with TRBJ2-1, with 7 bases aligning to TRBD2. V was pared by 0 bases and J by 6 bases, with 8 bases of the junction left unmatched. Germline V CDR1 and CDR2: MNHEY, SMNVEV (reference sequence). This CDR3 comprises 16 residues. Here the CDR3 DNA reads TGTGCCAGCAGTTTATCGGCGGGGGAGTGGGTCAATGAGCAGTTCTTC. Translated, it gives CASSLSAGEWVNEQFF.

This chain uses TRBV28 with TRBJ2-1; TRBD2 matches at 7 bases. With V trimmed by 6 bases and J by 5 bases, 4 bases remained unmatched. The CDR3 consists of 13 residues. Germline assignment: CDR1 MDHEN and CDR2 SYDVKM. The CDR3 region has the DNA TGTGCCAGCAGGCCTAGCGGAGACAATGAGCAGTTCTTC. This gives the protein CASRPSGDNEQFF.

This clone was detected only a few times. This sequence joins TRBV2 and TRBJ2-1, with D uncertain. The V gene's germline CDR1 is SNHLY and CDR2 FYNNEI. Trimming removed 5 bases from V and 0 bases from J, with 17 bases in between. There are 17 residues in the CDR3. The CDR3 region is CASSPFPAHSSYNEQFF. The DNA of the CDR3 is TGTGCCAGCAGTCCCTTTCCAGCGCATAGCTCCTACAATGAGCAGTTCTTC. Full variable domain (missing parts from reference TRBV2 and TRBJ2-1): EPEVTQTPSHQVTQMGQEVILRCVPISNHLYFYWYRQILGQKVEFLVSFYNNEISEKSEIFDDQFSVERPDGSNFTLKIRSTKLEDSAMYFCASSPFPAHSSYNEQFFGPGTRLTVL.

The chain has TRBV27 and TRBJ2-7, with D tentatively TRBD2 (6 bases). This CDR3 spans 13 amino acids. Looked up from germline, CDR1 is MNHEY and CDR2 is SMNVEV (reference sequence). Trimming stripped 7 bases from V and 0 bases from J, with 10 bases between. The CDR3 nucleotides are TGTGCCAGCACTCGGGGGAGCTCCTACGAGCAGTACTTC. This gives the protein CASTRGSSYEQYF.

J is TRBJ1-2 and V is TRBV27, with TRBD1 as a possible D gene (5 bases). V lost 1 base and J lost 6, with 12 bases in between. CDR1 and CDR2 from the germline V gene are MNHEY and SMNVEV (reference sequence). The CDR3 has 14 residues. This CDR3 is CASSLFPDSDGYTF. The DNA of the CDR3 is TGTGCCAGCAGTTTATTCCCCGACAGCGATGGCTACACCTTC.

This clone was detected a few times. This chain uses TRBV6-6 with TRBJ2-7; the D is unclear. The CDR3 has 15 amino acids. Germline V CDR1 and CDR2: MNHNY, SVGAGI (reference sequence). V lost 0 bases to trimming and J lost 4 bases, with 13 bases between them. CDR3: CASSYSPEPPYEQYF. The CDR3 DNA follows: TGTGCCAGCAGTTACTCCCCGGAGCCACCATACGAGCAGTACTTC.

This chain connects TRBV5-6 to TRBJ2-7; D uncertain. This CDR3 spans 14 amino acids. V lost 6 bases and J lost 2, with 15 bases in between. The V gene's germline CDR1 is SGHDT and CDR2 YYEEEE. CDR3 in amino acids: CASITMTSPYEQYF. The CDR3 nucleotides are TGTGCCAGCATCACAATGACAAGCCCCTACGAGCAGTACTTC.